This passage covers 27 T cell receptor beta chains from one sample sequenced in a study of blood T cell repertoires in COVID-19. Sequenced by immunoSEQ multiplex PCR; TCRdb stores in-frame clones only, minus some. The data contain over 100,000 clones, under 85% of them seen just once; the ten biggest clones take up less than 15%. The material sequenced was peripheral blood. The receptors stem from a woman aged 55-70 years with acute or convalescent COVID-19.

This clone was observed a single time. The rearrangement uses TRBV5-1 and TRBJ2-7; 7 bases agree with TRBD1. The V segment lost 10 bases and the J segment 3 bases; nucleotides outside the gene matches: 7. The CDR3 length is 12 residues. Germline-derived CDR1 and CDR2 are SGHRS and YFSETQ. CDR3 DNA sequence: TGCGCCTCCGGGACAGATCACTACGAGCAGTACTTC. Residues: CASGTDHYEQYF.

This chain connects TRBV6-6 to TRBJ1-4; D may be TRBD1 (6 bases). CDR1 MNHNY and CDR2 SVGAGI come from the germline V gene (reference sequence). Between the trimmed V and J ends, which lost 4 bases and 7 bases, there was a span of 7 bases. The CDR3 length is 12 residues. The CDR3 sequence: CASSSRGEKLFF. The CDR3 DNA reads TGTGCCAGCAGTTCCAGGGGTGAAAAACTGTTTTTT.

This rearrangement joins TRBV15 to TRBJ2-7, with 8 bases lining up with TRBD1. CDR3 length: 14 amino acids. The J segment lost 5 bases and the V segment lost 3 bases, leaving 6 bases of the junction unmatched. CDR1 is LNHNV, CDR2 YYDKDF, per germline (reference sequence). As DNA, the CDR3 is TGTGCCACCAGCAGCAGGGGGCGCGTAAACGAGCAGTACGTC. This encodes CATSSRGRVNEQYV.

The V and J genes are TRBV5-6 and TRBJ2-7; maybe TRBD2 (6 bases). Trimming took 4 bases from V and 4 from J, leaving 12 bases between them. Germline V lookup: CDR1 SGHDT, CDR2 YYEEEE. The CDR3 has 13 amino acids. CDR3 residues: CASSREEGYEQYV. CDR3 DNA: TGTGCCAGCAGCCGTGAGGAGGGATACGAGCAGTACGTC.

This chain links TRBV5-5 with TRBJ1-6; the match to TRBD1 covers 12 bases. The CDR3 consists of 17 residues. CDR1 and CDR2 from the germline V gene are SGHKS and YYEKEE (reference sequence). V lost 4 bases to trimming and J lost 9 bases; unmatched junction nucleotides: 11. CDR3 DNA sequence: TGTGCCAGCAGCGGGGAGCTGGGGACAGGGGGCGGTTCACCCCTCCACTTT. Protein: CASSGELGTGGGSPLHF.

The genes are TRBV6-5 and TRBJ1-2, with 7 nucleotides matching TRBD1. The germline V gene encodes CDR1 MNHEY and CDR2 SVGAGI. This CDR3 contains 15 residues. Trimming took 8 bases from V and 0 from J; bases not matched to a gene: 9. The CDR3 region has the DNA TGTGCCAGCTCTATGCCCCAGGGGGCTAACTATGGCTACACCTTC. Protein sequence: CASSMPQGANYGYTF.

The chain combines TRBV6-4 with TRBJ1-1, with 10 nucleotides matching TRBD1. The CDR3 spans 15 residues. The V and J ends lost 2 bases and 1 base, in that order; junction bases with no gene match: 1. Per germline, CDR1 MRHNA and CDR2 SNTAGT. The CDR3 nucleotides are TGTGCCAGCAGTGACCGGACAGGGGGGAACACTGAAGCTTTCTTT. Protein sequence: CASSDRTGGNTEAFF.

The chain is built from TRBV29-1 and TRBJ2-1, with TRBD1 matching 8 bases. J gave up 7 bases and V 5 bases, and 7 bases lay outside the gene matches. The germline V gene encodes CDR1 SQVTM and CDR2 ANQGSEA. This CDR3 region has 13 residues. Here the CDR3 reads CSVRQGSKNEQFF. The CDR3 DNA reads TGCAGCGTTAGACAGGGGTCGAAGAATGAGCAGTTCTTC.

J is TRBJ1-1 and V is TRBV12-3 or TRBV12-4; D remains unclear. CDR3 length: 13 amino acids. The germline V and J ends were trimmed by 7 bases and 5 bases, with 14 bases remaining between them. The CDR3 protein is CASTKMTGTEAFF. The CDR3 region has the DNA TGTGCCAGCACCAAAATGACGGGAACTGAAGCTTTCTTT.

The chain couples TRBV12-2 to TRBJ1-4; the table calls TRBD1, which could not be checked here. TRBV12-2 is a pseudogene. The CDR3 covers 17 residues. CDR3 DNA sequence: TGTGCAAGTCGCTTAGAGAATTTCACAGGGCGAGGTGAAAAACTGTTTTTT. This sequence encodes CASRLENFTGRGEKLFF.

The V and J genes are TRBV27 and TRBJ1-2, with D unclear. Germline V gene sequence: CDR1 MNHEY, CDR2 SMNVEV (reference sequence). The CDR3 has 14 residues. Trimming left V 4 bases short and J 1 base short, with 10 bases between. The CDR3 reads CASSSGGFNYGYTF. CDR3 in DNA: TGTGCCAGCAGTTCGGGAGGGTTTAACTATGGCTACACCTTC.

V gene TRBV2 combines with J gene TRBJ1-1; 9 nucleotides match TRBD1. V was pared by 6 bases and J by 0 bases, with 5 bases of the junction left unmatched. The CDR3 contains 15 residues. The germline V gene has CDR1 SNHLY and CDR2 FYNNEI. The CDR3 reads CASSGQGMVNTEAFF. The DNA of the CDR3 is TGTGCCAGCAGCGGACAGGGGATGGTGAACACTGAAGCTTTCTTT. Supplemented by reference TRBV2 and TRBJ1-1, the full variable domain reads EPEVTQTPSHQVTQMGQEVILRCVPISNHLYFYWYRQILGQKVEFLVSFYNNEISEKSEIFDDQFSVERPDGSNFTLKIRSTKLEDSAMYFCASSGQGMVNTEAFFGQGTRLTVV.

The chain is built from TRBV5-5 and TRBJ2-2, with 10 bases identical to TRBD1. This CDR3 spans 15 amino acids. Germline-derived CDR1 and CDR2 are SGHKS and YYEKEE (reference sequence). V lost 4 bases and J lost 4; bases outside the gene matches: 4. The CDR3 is CASSLGTGVTGELFF. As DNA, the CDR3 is TGTGCCAGCAGCCTCGGGACAGGGGTCACCGGGGAGCTGTTTTTT.

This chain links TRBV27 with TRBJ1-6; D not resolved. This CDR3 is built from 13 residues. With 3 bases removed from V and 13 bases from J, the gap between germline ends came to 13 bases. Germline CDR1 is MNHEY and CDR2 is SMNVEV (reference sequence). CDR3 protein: CASSFNGLFPLHF. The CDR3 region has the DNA TGTGCCAGCAGTTTTAACGGACTCTTCCCCCTCCACTTT.

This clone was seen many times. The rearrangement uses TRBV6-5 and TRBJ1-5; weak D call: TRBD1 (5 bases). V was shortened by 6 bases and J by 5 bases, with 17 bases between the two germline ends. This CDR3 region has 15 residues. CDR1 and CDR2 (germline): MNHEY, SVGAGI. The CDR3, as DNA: TGTGCCAGCAGCGGAGGGCGGGGACCGCATCAGCCCCAGCATTTT. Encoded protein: CASSGGRGPHQPQHF.

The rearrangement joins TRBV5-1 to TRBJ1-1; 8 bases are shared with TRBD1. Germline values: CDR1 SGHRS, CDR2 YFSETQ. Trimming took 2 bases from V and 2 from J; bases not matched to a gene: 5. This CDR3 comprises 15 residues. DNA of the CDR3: TGCGCCAGCAGCTTTCCAGACAGGGGTAACACTGAAGCTTTCTTT. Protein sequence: CASSFPDRGNTEAFF.

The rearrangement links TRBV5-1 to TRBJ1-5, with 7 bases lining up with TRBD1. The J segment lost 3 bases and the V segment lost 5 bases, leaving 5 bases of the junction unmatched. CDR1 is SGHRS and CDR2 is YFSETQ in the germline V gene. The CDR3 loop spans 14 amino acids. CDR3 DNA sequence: TGCGCCAGCAGTTTAGGGACAGACAATCAGCCCCAGCATTTT. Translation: CASSLGTDNQPQHF.

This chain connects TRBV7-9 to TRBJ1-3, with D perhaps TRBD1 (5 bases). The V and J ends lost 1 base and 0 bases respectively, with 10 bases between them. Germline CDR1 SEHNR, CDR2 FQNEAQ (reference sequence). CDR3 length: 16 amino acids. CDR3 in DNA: TGTGCCAGCAGCTTAGGGGGCTGGAGCTCTGGAAACACCATATATTTT. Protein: CASSLGGWSSGNTIYF.

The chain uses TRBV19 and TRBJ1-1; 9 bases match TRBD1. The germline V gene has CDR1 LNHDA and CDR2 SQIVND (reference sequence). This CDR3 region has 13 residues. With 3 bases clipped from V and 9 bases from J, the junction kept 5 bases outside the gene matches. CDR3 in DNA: TGTGCCAGTAGTATTGCGGACAGGGGAAAAGCTTTCTTT. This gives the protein CASSIADRGKAFF.

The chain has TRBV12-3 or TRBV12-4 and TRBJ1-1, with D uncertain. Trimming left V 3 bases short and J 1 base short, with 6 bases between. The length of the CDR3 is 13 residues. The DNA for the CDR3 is TGTGCCAGCAGTTTGAACAGGAACACTGAAGCTTTCTTT. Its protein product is CASSLNRNTEAFF.

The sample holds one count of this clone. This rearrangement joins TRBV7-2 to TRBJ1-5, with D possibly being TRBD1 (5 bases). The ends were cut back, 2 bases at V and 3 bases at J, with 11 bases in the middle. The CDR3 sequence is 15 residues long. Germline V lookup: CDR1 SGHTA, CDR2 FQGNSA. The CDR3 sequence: CASSLRGGTNQPQHF. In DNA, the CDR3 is TGTGCCAGCAGCTTAAGGGGAGGGACCAATCAGCCCCAGCATTTT.

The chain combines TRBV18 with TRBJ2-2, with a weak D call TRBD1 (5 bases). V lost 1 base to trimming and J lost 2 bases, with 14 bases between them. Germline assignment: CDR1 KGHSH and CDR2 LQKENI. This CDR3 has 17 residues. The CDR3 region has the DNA TGTGCCAGCTCACCACGTAGCAGGGCCGGCAACACCGGGGAGCTGTTTTTT. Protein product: CASSPRSRAGNTGELFF. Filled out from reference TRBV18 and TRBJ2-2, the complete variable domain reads NAGVMQNPRHLVRRRGQEARLRCSPMKGHSHVYWYRQLPEEGLKFMVYLQKENIIDESGMPKERFSAEFPKEGPSILRIQQVVRGDSAAYFCASSPRSRAGNTGELFFGEGSRLTVL.

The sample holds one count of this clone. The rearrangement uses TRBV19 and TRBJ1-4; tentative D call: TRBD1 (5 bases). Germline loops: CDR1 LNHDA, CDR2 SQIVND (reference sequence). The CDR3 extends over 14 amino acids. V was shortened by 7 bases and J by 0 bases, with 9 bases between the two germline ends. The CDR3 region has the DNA TGTGCCAGTAACAGGCCCTCAACTAATGAAAAACTGTTTTTT. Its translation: CASNRPSTNEKLFF.

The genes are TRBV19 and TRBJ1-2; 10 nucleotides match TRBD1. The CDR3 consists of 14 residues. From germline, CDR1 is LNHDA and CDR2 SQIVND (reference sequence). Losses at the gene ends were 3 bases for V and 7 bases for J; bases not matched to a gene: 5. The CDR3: CASSMGDRGSGYTF. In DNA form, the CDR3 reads TGTGCCAGTAGTATGGGGGACAGGGGATCTGGCTACACCTTC.

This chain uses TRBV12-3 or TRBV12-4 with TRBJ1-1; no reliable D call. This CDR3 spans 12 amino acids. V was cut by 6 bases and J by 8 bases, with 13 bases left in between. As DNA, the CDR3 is TGTGCCAGCAGCACCCCGCAGCGAGAAGCTTTCTTT. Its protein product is CASSTPQREAFF.

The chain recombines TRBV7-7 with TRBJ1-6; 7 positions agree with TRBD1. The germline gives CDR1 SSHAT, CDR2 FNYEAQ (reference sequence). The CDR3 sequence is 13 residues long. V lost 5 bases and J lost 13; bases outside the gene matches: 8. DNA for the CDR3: TGTGCCAGCAGCCCCTCACAGGGGTTCCCCCTCCACTTT. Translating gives CASSPSQGFPLHF. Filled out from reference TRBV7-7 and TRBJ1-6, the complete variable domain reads GAGVSQSPRYKVTKRGQDVTLRCDPISSHATLYWYQQALGQGPEFLTYFNYEAQPDKSGLPSDRFSAERPEGSISTLTIQRTEQRDSAMYRCASSPSQGFPLHFGNGTRLTVT.

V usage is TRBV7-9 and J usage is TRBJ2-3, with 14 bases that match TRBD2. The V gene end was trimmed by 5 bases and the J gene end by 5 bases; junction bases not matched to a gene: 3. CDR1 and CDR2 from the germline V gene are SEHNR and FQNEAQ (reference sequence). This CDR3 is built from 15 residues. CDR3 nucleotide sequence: TGTGCCAGCAGCCTCGGGACTAGCGGGGGAGATACGCAGTATTTT. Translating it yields CASSLGTSGGDTQYF.